This T cell receptor (beta chain) came from a study of T cell responses to AZD1222 COVID-19 vaccine. Study-level information: Some second doses came at about 4 weeks and others at about 12 weeks; these were pooled.

The CDR3 runs 15 residues. Unmatched junction bases numbered 6, after V lost 3 bases and J lost 4 bases. Germline CDR1 and CDR2: SGHAT and FQNNGV. Produced via immunoSEQ multiplex PCR; TCRdb's table is partial and in-frame only. The sample records around 140,000 clones, around nine tenths being singletons. The TCR sequence derives from an adult in good health. V is TRBV11-2 and J is TRBJ2-3, with 8 bases aligning to TRBD2. The starting material was peripheral blood, obtained on day 0 of AZD1222 vaccination. The CDR3 is CASSLKAGVPDTQYF. As DNA, the CDR3 is TGTGCCAGCAGCTTGAAAGCGGGAGTCCCAGATACGCAGTATTTT.